The sequence of this TCR beta chain was determined in a study of type 1 regulatory T cells. Turning to the study itself: An in vitro protocol generated T-allo10, a Tr1-enriched, alloantigen-specific CD4 T cell product.

Comment on this clonotype: What it binds is not known.

Findings of the study overall: Compared with non-type 1 regulatory T cells, type 1 regulatory T cells showed a more restricted TCR repertoire.

TCRdb independently ran MiXCR on the reads; one entry per CDR3 protein. The repertoire consists of 55,000 to 65,000 distinct CDR3 sequences, with 60% to 65% occurring once and the leading ten covering about 2%. This TCR came from a human donor in good health. Sequenced input: cultured non-Tr1 T cells, either the whole culture or a sorted T cell fraction (not recorded which).

The DNA for the CDR3 is TGTGCCACCAGTGATTCCGCAGGATCTGGCTACACCTTC. Protein product: CATSDSAGSGYTF. The chain combines TRBV24-1 with TRBJ1-2; D ambiguous. This CDR3 has 13 residues. V shed 2 bases and J shed 7 bases, with 10 bases lying between them. Germline CDR1 and CDR2: KGHDR and SFDVKD.